Sequencing of this T cell receptor beta chain was carried out in a study of blood T cells in healthy people across ages. Study observations and caveats: Diversity was higher, and naive CD4+ cells more numerous, in long-lived donors than in aged donors.

With a J-beta primer mix and a sample-barcoded 5' primer, a second PCR ran roughly 6 to 11 cycles. In TCRdb, the 5' RACE reads were re-called with MiXCR into one record per CDR3 protein. The repertoire holds 600,000 to 650,000 distinct CDR3 sequences, with approximately 50% as singletons. Per sample, no less than 5 micrograms of total RNA were extracted. A remark on this clonotype: What it recognizes is unknown.

The CDR3 totals 14 residues. Trimming cost V 6 bases and J 3 bases, with 13 bases left between them. This clonotype was obtained from a man aged 55 to 69 in good health. The chain recombines TRBV12-3 or TRBV12-4 with TRBJ2-3; weak D call: TRBD2 (7 bases). Sequencing used blood. The CDR3 spells CASRPGGHTDTQYF. DNA of the CDR3: TGTGCCAGCAGACCGGGGGGACATACAGATACGCAGTATTTT.